Presented here are 20 T cell receptor beta chains from one specimen sequenced in a study of T cell changes during pregnancy in multiple sclerosis (dated by TCRdb to the late 2010s). Library prep was done by the immunoSEQ multiplex PCR assay. In TCRdb, the immuneACCESS table is reduced to in-frame sequences with V and J assigned. These tables do not hold every clone; where another copy was compared, an unresolved V gene accounts for under half, and the others remain unexplained. This sample lists some 49,000 clones; 90% were detected once. Under 6.5% of the sample is in the top ten clones. The source was peripheral blood, collected after pregnancy. These receptors were collected from a female donor in good health, enrolled as a control in a pregnancy study.

The chain joins TRBV2 to TRBJ2-7, with a tentative D call TRBD1 (6 bases). CDR3 length: 14 amino acids. Trimming removed 6 bases at V and 0 bases at J, with 12 bases between. CDR1 is SNHLY and CDR2 is FYNNEI in the germline V gene. CDR3 sequence: CASSLTGVSYEQYF. CDR3 nucleotide sequence: TGTGCCAGCAGCCTGACAGGAGTCTCCTACGAGCAGTACTTC.

The genes are TRBV9 and TRBJ2-7; 8 nucleotides align to TRBD1. The junction had 6 bases not matched to a gene; V was cut back by 0 bases and J by 1 base. Germline loops: CDR1 SGDLS, CDR2 YYNGEE. The CDR3 runs to 16 residues. The CDR3 loop is CASSVGGRGPSYEQYF. The CDR3 nucleotides are TGTGCCAGCAGCGTAGGAGGCAGGGGGCCTTCCTACGAGCAGTACTTC.

The chain has TRBV6-5 and TRBJ2-7; D perhaps matches TRBD2 (7 bases). CDR1 is MNHEY and CDR2 is SVGAGI in the germline V gene. CDR3 length equals 15 residues. Trimming took off 8 bases at V and 2 bases at J, with 19 bases between the two ends. CDR3 in amino acids: CASSYGGGPTYEQYF. The CDR3 coding sequence is TGTGCCAGCTCCTATGGGGGGGGCCCCACCTACGAGCAGTACTTC.

The V and J genes are TRBV7-8 and TRBJ2-2, with 14 bases matching TRBD2. V shed 5 bases and J 4 bases; nucleotides not matched to a gene: 15. This CDR3 spans 20 amino acids. Looked up from germline, CDR1 is SGHVS and CDR2 is FQNEAQ. For the CDR3, the DNA is TGTGCCAGCAGCCCCGCGGGGCGACTAGCGGGGGGGCCGGGCACCGGGGAGCTGTTTTTT. Residues: CASSPAGRLAGGPGTGELFF.

The rearrangement joins TRBV4-2 to TRBJ1-5; TRBD1 might be the D (5 bases). V lost 4 bases, J lost 0 bases, and 10 bases lay in between. The CDR3 contains 15 residues. CDR1 and CDR2 from the germline V gene are LGHNA and YNFKEQ. The DNA of the CDR3 is TGTGCCAGCAGCCCCTTCGACAGTAGCAATCAGCCCCAGCATTTT. It specifies CASSPFDSSNQPQHF.

The CDR3 protein is CAISATSGREGEQFF. CDR3 coding DNA: TGTGCCATCAGCGCAACTAGCGGGAGGGAGGGTGAGCAGTTCTTC. V is TRBV10-3 and J is TRBJ2-1; 13 nucleotides match TRBD2. Germline CDR1 reads ENHRY; CDR2 reads SYGVKD. The CDR3 sequence is 15 residues long. V trimming: 6 bases; J trimming: 9 bases; junction bases outside the gene matches: 8.

Here the CDR3 DNA reads TGTGCCAGCAGCGCGGGGGGGCAGGCCCAAGAGACCCAGTACTTC. It translates to CASSAGGQAQETQYF. The V and J genes are TRBV9 and TRBJ2-5, with 8 positions matching TRBD2. V trimming: 3 bases; J trimming: 1 base; junction bases outside the gene matches: 5. This CDR3 is 15 amino acids long. Germline loops: CDR1 SGDLS, CDR2 YYNGEE. The whole variable domain, filled in from reference TRBV9 and TRBJ2-5, reads DSGVTQTPKHLITATGQRVTLRCSPRSGDLSVYWYQQSLDQGLQFLIQYYNGEERAKGNILERFSAQQFPDLHSELNLSSLELGDSALYFCASSAGGQAQETQYFGPGTRLLVL.

This clone was observed a single time. This chain links TRBV28 with TRBJ2-1, with a possible D match to TRBD1 (6 bases). V dropped 5 bases and J dropped 15 bases, with 17 bases sitting between them. From germline, CDR1 is MDHEN and CDR2 SYDVKM. CDR3 size: 12 residues. DNA for the CDR3: TGTGCCAGCAGTCCACTCAGGGACAAACCGTTCTTC. Its translation: CASSPLRDKPFF. Full variable domain (missing parts from reference TRBV28 and TRBJ2-1): DVKVTQSSRYLVKRTGEKVFLECVQDMDHENMFWYRQDPGLGLRLIYFSYDVKMKEKGDIPEGYSVSREKKERFSLILESASTNQTSMYLCASSPLRDKPFFGPGTRLTVL.

The V call is TRBV4-1, the J call TRBJ2-1, with 7 bases lining up with TRBD2. Germline CDR1 MGHRA, CDR2 YSYEKL. CDR3 length: 15 residues. With V trimmed by 0 bases and J by 7 bases, 6 bases remained unmatched. The CDR3 protein is CASSQDVGLRNEQFF. In DNA form, the CDR3 reads TGCGCCAGCAGCCAAGATGTGGGACTAAGGAATGAGCAGTTCTTC.

V usage is TRBV6-1 and J usage is TRBJ2-7, with D maybe TRBD1 (5 bases). The CDR3 totals 15 residues. Germline values: CDR1 MNHNS, CDR2 SASEGT. V gave up 1 base and J gave up 1 base, with 11 bases separating them. Here the CDR3 reads CASSEEGQGSYEQYF. DNA of the CDR3: TGTGCCAGCAGTGAAGAAGGGCAGGGATCCTACGAGCAGTACTTC.

J is TRBJ2-1 and V is TRBV7-8; 8 positions agree with TRBD2. Germline CDR1 SGHVS, CDR2 FQNEAQ. V dropped 5 bases and J dropped 8; count of bases not matched to a gene: 17. This CDR3 has 17 amino acids. CDR3 sequence (DNA): TGTGCCAGCAGCCGCACCACAGTCCAAGCGGGAGCCCATGAGCAGTTCTTC. It encodes CASSRTTVQAGAHEQFF.

This clone was detected a few times. The V and J genes are TRBV30 and TRBJ1-4; perhaps TRBD1 as D (5 bases). This CDR3 has 15 amino acids. Trimming left V 2 bases short and J 7 bases short, with 17 bases between. Germline assignment: CDR1 GTSNPN and CDR2 SVGIG (reference sequence). Here the CDR3 reads CAWSPQPGSVEKLFF. The CDR3 nucleotides are TGTGCCTGGAGTCCCCAGCCAGGGTCGGTTGAAAAACTGTTTTTT.

The chain combines TRBV2 with TRBJ1-1, with a possible D match to TRBD1 (6 bases). The CDR3 loop spans 15 amino acids. V shed 5 bases and J shed 1 base, with 14 bases lying between them. Germline-derived CDR1 and CDR2 are SNHLY and FYNNEI. The CDR3 here is CASSRIQGSNTEAFF. CDR3 nucleotides: TGTGCCAGCAGTCGCATACAGGGCTCGAACACTGAAGCTTTCTTT.

The chain carries TRBV29-1 and TRBJ2-1, with TRBD1 matching 7 bases. This CDR3 spans 17 amino acids. V was pared by 1 base and J by 3 bases, with 12 bases of the junction left unmatched. CDR1 SQVTM and CDR2 ANQGSEA come from the germline V gene. The CDR3 nucleotides are TGCAGCGTTGAAGTGTTGCGGCGGCAGGGGGTCTACAATGAGCAGTTCTTC. It translates to CSVEVLRRQGVYNEQFF.

This rearrangement joins TRBV7-2 to TRBJ1-2; the match to TRBD1 covers 8 bases. This CDR3 spans 14 amino acids. Germline V gives CDR1 SGHTA, CDR2 FQGNSA. J gave up 2 bases and V 7 bases, and 6 bases lay outside the gene matches. As DNA, the CDR3 is TGTGCCAGCATCCCCGGGACAGGAAACTATGGCTACACCTTC. Protein product: CASIPGTGNYGYTF.

This sequence joins TRBV5-1 and TRBJ2-7; the D gene is possibly TRBD2 (6 bases). Germline values: CDR1 SGHRS, CDR2 YFSETQ. The CDR3 is made up of 15 amino acids. V dropped 0 bases and J dropped 7 bases, with 17 bases sitting between them. This CDR3 reads CASSLVSGGPGEQYF. DNA for the CDR3: TGCGCCAGCAGCTTGGTGTCTGGAGGGCCTGGGGAGCAGTACTTC.

The chain is built from TRBV28 and TRBJ2-7; 11 bases map to TRBD2. CDR1 is MDHEN, CDR2 SYDVKM, per germline. CDR3 length: 15 amino acids. V dropped 6 bases and J dropped 0; count of bases not matched to a gene: 4. The CDR3 coding sequence is TGTGCCAGCAGCAGACTAGCGGGATCCTCCTACGAGCAGTACTTC. It yields the protein CASSRLAGSSYEQYF.

This clone was found once. The gene calls are TRBV4-3 and TRBJ2-5, with 7 bases that match TRBD2. Trimming cost V 0 bases and J 0 bases; bases outside gene matches: 4. The CDR3 is 16 amino acids. Germline V gene data show CDR1 as LGHNA and CDR2 as YSLEER. CDR3 DNA: TGCGCCAGCAGCCAAGAACTGGGGGGGGACCAAGAGACCCAGTACTTC. Protein product: CASSQELGGDQETQYF.

The rearrangement uses TRBV10-3 and TRBJ2-7, with D possibly matching TRBD2 (7 bases). The germline CDR1 and CDR2 sequences are ENHRY and SYGVKD. This CDR3 comprises 16 residues. Trimming took off 5 bases at V and 2 bases at J, with 19 bases between the two ends. CDR3 DNA sequence: TGTGCCATCAGTTCGCCCAGGCGGGGGCCGCCCTACGAGCAGTACTTC. It specifies CAISSPRRGPPYEQYF.

The chain employs TRBV18 and TRBJ2-4, with D maybe TRBD2 (7 bases). There are 14 residues in the CDR3. Between the trimmed V and J ends, which lost 1 base and 7 bases, there was a span of 11 bases. Germline V gene lookup returns CDR1 KGHSH and CDR2 LQKENI. This chain's CDR3 is CASSPREGDNIQYF. As DNA, the CDR3 is TGTGCCAGCTCACCACGGGAGGGGGACAACATTCAGTACTTC.